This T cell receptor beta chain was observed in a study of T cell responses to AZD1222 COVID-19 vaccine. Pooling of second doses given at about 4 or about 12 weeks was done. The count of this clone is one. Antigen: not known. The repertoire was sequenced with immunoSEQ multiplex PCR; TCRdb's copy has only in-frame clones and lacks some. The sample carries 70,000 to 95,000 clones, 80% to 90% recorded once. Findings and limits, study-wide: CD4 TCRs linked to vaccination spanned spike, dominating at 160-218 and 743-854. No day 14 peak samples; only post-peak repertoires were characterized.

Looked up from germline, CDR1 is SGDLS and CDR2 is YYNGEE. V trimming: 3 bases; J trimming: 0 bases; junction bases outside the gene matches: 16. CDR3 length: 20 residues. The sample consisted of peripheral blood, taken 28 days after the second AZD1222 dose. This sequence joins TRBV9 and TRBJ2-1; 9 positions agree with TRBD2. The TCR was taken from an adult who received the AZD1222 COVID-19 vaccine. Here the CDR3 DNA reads TGTGCCAGCAGCGCCCCCCCTAGCGGGGCCTGGTCAGACTCCTACAATGAGCAGTTCTTC. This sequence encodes CASSAPPSGAWSDSYNEQFF.